One sample yielded the 16 T cell receptor beta chains listed below, sequenced in a study of shared clonotypes between healthy human individuals. Clones were sequenced by immunoSEQ multiplex PCR, and TCRdb holds only the in-frame ones, with some missing. The top ten hold about 0.39% of the sample, which has approximately 2.3 million clones, approximately 93% seen once. The sequenced sample was naive CD4+ T cells from PBMCs. The subset is: CD45RA+ positively selected. The receptors here all came from a man aged 18 to 29 in good health. Some clones in this sample may be carry-over from other donors' samples.

The J gene is TRBJ1-2, the V gene TRBV19; D unresolved. Trimming shortened V by 1 base and J by 3 bases, and 9 bases separated the two germline ends. Looked up from germline, CDR1 is LNHDA and CDR2 is SQIVND (reference sequence). The CDR3 spans 14 residues. Written as DNA, the CDR3 is TGTGCCAGTAGTATAGGAGGCGGCTACTATGGCTACACCTTC. Residues: CASSIGGGYYGYTF.

This sequence joins TRBV28 and TRBJ2-7, with TRBD1 identical over 7 bases. Germline assignment: CDR1 MDHEN and CDR2 SYDVKM. V dropped 7 bases and J dropped 1; count of bases not matched to a gene: 7. The CDR3 has 14 amino acids. CDR3 DNA: TGTGCCAGCACTCCCAACAGGGGTTCCTACGAGCAGTACTTC. Protein: CASTPNRGSYEQYF.

The chain has TRBV13 and TRBJ1-1, with a possible D match to TRBD1 (5 bases). Germline V gives CDR1 PRHDT, CDR2 FYEKMQ (reference sequence). The CDR3 is 12 residues long. The V gene lost 5 bases and the J gene lost 14 bases, with 18 bases spanning the gap. Written as DNA, the CDR3 is TGTGCCAGCAGCCCCAAGAACAGGAGCCCCTTCTTT. Residues: CASSPKNRSPFF.

This chain uses TRBV6-1 with TRBJ1-1; 8 positions agree with TRBD1. J gave up 3 bases and V 3 bases, and 9 bases lay outside the gene matches. Germline lookup yields CDR1 MNHNS and CDR2 SASEGT. CDR3 length equals 16 residues. CDR3 coding DNA: TGTGCCAGCAGTGATCTTACAGGGGGTTTGTACACTGAAGCTTTCTTT. It translates to CASSDLTGGLYTEAFF.

V and J are TRBV6-1 and TRBJ1-5, with D unclear. V dropped 3 bases and J dropped 3 bases, with 18 bases sitting between them. The CDR3 loop spans 17 amino acids. From germline, CDR1 is MNHNS and CDR2 SASEGT. The CDR3 bases are TGTGCCAGCAGTGAGGGTCGGAGCTCTCATGACAATCAGCCCCAGCATTTT. This translates into CASSEGRSSHDNQPQHF.

The gene calls are TRBV2 and TRBJ1-3; TRBD1 matches 7 bases. Germline assignment: CDR1 SNHLY and CDR2 FYNNEI. The ends lost 4 bases at V and 0 bases at J; junction bases unmatched: 9. There are 17 residues in the CDR3. The CDR3 spells CASSVVGGRLSGNTIYF. CDR3 nucleotides: TGTGCCAGCAGTGTGGTAGGGGGCCGACTCTCTGGAAACACCATATATTTT.

This clone came up once. This chain connects TRBV18 to TRBJ2-7; a weak D match, TRBD1 (6 bases). This CDR3 has 14 amino acids. The V gene's germline CDR1 is KGHSH and CDR2 LQKENI. The ends were cut back, 8 bases at V and 7 bases at J, with 21 bases in the middle. In DNA form, the CDR3 reads TGTGCCAGCGCGGAAAAGAGGACAGAAAGGGAGCAGTACTTC. This codes for CASAEKRTEREQYF.

V is TRBV6-5 and J is TRBJ1-5; D possibly corresponds to TRBD1 (5 bases). The V gene's germline CDR1 is MNHEY and CDR2 SVGAGI. The germline V and J ends were trimmed by 6 bases and 4 bases, with 16 bases remaining between them. CDR3 length: 15 amino acids. CDR3 sequence reads: CASSPLGGNNQPQHF. CDR3 in DNA: TGTGCCAGCAGCCCACTGGGGGGGAATAATCAGCCCCAGCATTTT.

This chain links TRBV7-2 with TRBJ1-1; no clear D. Germline V CDR1 and CDR2: SGHTA, FQGNSA. Between the trimmed V and J ends, which lost 1 base and 1 base, there was a span of 10 bases. The CDR3 is 15 amino acids. CDR3 coding DNA: TGTGCCAGCAGCTTAGACGGGAAGGGGAACACTGAAGCTTTCTTT. Translation: CASSLDGKGNTEAFF.

The chain joins TRBV6-1 to TRBJ2-7; 9 nucleotides line up with TRBD1. The CDR3 spans 15 residues. Germline values: CDR1 MNHNS, CDR2 SASEGT. With 1 base clipped from V and 5 bases from J, the junction kept 6 bases outside the gene matches. The DNA for the CDR3 is TGTGCCAGCAGTGAAGGTGGGGACAGGGCGAACGAGCAGTACTTC. Its translation is CASSEGGDRANEQYF.

The genes are TRBV9 and TRBJ2-2; TRBD1 aligns across 7 bases. The V and J ends lost 3 bases and 0 bases, in that order; junction bases with no gene match: 5. The length of the CDR3 is 16 residues. Germline CDR1 and CDR2: SGDLS and YYNGEE. The CDR3 region is CASSALGTANTGELFF. The CDR3 DNA is TGTGCCAGCAGCGCCCTCGGGACAGCGAACACCGGGGAGCTGTTTTTT.

V and J are TRBV30 and TRBJ2-5; D remains ambiguous. V lost 0 bases and J 4 bases, leaving 9 bases between the germline ends. The length of the CDR3 is 13 residues. Germline V gene sequence: CDR1 GTSNPN, CDR2 SVGIG (reference sequence). The chain's CDR3 is CAWSVSVRETQYF. The CDR3 coding sequence is TGTGCCTGGAGTGTGTCCGTGCGAGAGACCCAGTACTTC. The complete variable domain, with remaining parts taken from reference TRBV30 and TRBJ2-5, reads SQTIHQWPATLVQPVGSPLSLECTVEGTSNPNLYWYRQAAGRGLQLLFYSVGIGQISSEVPQNLSASRPQDRQFILSSKKLLLSDSGFYLCAWSVSVRETQYFGPGTRLLVL.

The V call is TRBV21-1, the J call TRBJ2-7. TRBV21-1 has pseudogene status. This CDR3 has 9 residues. CDR3 sequence (DNA): TGTGCCAGCAGCAACGAGCAGTACTTC. It is translated as CASSNEQYF.

This clone appeared once. The V and J genes are TRBV6-5 and TRBJ2-1, with D possibly matching TRBD2 (5 bases). The length of the CDR3 is 14 residues. CDR1 MNHEY and CDR2 SVGAGI come from the germline V gene. With 2 bases removed from V and 5 bases from J, the gap between germline ends came to 10 bases. The CDR3 protein is CASSYIGVDNEQFF. CDR3 DNA sequence: TGTGCCAGCAGTTACATCGGGGTGGACAATGAGCAGTTCTTC.

The chain couples TRBV11-2 to TRBJ2-7; 7 bases line up with TRBD1. CDR3 length equals 15 residues. Germline-derived CDR1 and CDR2 are SGHAT and FQNNGV. Trimming at V came to 4 bases and at J to 0 bases, leaving 6 bases not matched to a gene. The CDR3 here is CASSSPGQHSYEQYF. The CDR3 bases are TGTGCCAGCAGCTCCCCGGGACAGCACTCCTACGAGCAGTACTTC.

This chain joins TRBV30 and TRBJ1-2, with TRBD1 as a possible D gene (5 bases). The ends were cut back, 4 bases at V and 6 bases at J, with 15 bases in the middle. This CDR3 is built from 13 residues. Looked up from germline, CDR1 is GTSNPN and CDR2 is SVGIG (reference sequence). The CDR3 here is CAWKALAGDGYTF. Written as DNA, the CDR3 is TGTGCCTGGAAAGCGTTGGCGGGGGATGGCTACACCTTC.